The rows below give T cell receptor beta chains drawn from one sample of a study of monozygotic twins with inflammatory bowel disease. For each CDR3 protein, TCRdb gives one entry from its re-call of the 5' RACE reads, without DNA. The listing contains approximately 300,000 distinct CDR3 sequences. Specimen: blood. The receptors were gathered from a human donor with ulcerative colitis or Crohn's disease, or a healthy co-twin of an affected twin (not recorded which). Both conserved end residues are part of each CDR3. Fields, in order: CDR3 length, J gene, V gene, CDR3 protein.

CDR3 length: 13
J gene: TRBJ2-7
V gene: TRBV18
CDR3 protein: CASSRIETGPMYF

CDR3 length: 16
J gene: TRBJ2-1
V gene: TRBV29-1
CDR3 protein: CSVEDRGPSSYNEQFF

CDR3 length: 17
J gene: TRBJ2-3
V gene: TRBV9
CDR3 protein: CASSAYSGGPGTDTQYF

CDR3 length: 17
J gene: TRBJ2-5
V gene: TRBV24-1
CDR3 protein: CATSATEDTFFQETQYF

CDR3 length: 11
J gene: TRBJ1-4
V gene: TRBV6-5
CDR3 protein: CASRSKEKLFF

CDR3 length: 12
J gene: TRBJ1-4
V gene: TRBV20-1
CDR3 protein: CSARGTNEKLFF

CDR3 length: 16
J gene: TRBJ1-6
V gene: TRBV7-2
CDR3 protein: CASSLGSWQGYSPLHF

CDR3 length: 11
J gene: TRBJ2-7
V gene: TRBV28
CDR3 protein: CASSVKYEQYF

CDR3 length: 14
J gene: TRBJ1-4
V gene: TRBV27
CDR3 protein: CASSQQGAVEKLFF

CDR3 length: 14
J gene: TRBJ2-2
V gene: TRBV5-1
CDR3 protein: CASSLGDYTGELFF